What follows is one T cell receptor (beta chain) and its context. The CDR3 has 12 amino acids. Per the germline V gene, CDR1 is LNHDA and CDR2 is SQIVND (reference sequence). With 3 bases removed from V and 6 bases from J, the gap between germline ends came to 8 bases. These data originate in a study of PD-1 blockade in classical Hodgkin lymphoma. Some clones are missing from TCRdb's copy, which holds only in-frame ones; the method was immunoSEQ multiplex PCR. The sample lists about 3,200 clones; roughly 71% were seen once. Time point described: newly diagnosed, previously untreated cHL patient sample. CD8+ T cells were isolated from thawed PBMCs by magnetic negative selection.

What was sequenced was CD8+ T cells from blood. V and J are TRBV19 and TRBJ1-1; a weak D match, TRBD1 (5 bases). This TCR came from a human donor with classical Hodgkin lymphoma. CDR3 residues: CASSIWGAEAFF. The CDR3 DNA reads as TGTGCCAGTAGTATCTGGGGGGCTGAAGCTTTCTTT.